The sequence of this T cell receptor (beta chain) was determined in a study of blood T cell repertoires in COVID-19. In the study overall: Sample material is recorded as cDNA or gDNA derived from T cells, B-cell-depleted T cells, or PBMCs.

Per the study methods: Using reference gene primer amplification, nucleated cell counts were estimated. Assay used: immunoSEQ multiplex PCR; TCRdb lists only in-frame clones, some missing. Clone size and the V and J calls come from that table; the DNA yielded D and trimming. The sample lists some 200,000 clones, about 90% occurring once. Source material: peripheral blood. The sequence derives from a young man with active or convalescent COVID-19.

The CDR3 bases are TGTGCCAGCAGTCCCAATCCGGGACAGGGGGCACAAAAACTGTTTTTT. Its translation is CASSPNPGQGAQKLFF. The chain employs TRBV27 and TRBJ1-4; 12 bases map to TRBD1. The CDR3 has 16 residues. Trimming took 5 bases from V and 9 from J; bases not matched to a gene: 10. Germline loops: CDR1 MNHEY, CDR2 SMNVEV (reference sequence).